This is a list of T cell receptor beta chains from one sample in a study of T cell repertoires in cytomegalovirus infection. TCRdb reprocessed the reads via MiXCR and lists one record per CDR3 protein. The data hold roughly 700,000 distinct CDR3 sequences, with roughly 30% observed a single time. Their target antigens are unknown. Sequenced here: cultured PBMCs, sampled from culture after CMV antigen stimulation. These receptors were collected from a human donor in good health (CMV status not recorded). Some clones in this sample may be carry-over from other donors' samples. The CDR3 runs from the conserved cysteine through the conserved F or W. A D gene is named only where the DNA matches it firmly. For some rows the clone size is stated as once, few or many, or as a class when expanded; others skip it.

d_call: NA; j_call: TRBJ1-3; clone_size: NA; v_call: TRBV20-1; cdr3_nt: TGCAGTGCTAGAGTGGCAGGTGTCTCTGGAAACACCATATATTTT; cdr3_aa: CSARVAGVSGNTIYF
d_call: NA; j_call: TRBJ1-4; clone_size: NA; v_call: TRBV6-1; cdr3_nt: TGTGCCAGCGGCTACCTCGGGAATTTT; cdr3_aa: CASGYLGNF
d_call: TRBD2; j_call: TRBJ2-7; clone_size: few; v_call: TRBV7-2; cdr3_nt: TGTGCCAGCAGCCCCGTGGCTAGCGGGGGGGGTAAGCAGTACTTC; cdr3_aa: CASSPVASGGGKQYF
d_call: NA; j_call: TRBJ2-5; clone_size: few; v_call: TRBV27; cdr3_nt: TGTGCCAGCAGTTTATTAGGGATAGCCCAAGAGACCCAGTACTTC; cdr3_aa: CASSLLGIAQETQYF
d_call: NA; j_call: TRBJ2-1; clone_size: few; v_call: TRBV25-1; cdr3_nt: TGTGCCACCGTACCGAGCTCCTACAATGAGCAGTTCTTC; cdr3_aa: CATVPSSYNEQFF
d_call: TRBD2; j_call: TRBJ2-1; clone_size: few; v_call: TRBV6-2/TRBV6-3; cdr3_nt: TGTGCCAGCAGCTCCGGGGCGGGAGTATGGGATGAGCAGTTCTTC; cdr3_aa: CASSSGAGVWDEQFF
d_call: NA; j_call: TRBJ2-2; clone_size: many; v_call: TRBV7-2; cdr3_nt: TGTGCCAGCAGCTTAGCGACAGTCACCGGGGAGCTGTTTTTT; cdr3_aa: CASSLATVTGELFF
d_call: TRBD1; j_call: TRBJ1-1; clone_size: few; v_call: TRBV20-1; cdr3_nt: TGCAGTGCTAGCGGGACAGGGGGCGGGTACACTGAAGCTTTCTTT; cdr3_aa: CSASGTGGGYTEAFF
d_call: NA; j_call: TRBJ2-7; clone_size: NA; v_call: TRBV15; cdr3_nt: TGTGCCACCAGCAGAGGAGCAGTCCCCTACGAGCAGTACTTC; cdr3_aa: CATSRGAVPYEQYF
d_call: TRBD2; j_call: TRBJ2-5; clone_size: once; v_call: TRBV20-1; cdr3_nt: TGCAGTGCTGCACGGGGGGAAGAGACCCAGTACTTC; cdr3_aa: CSAARGEETQYF
d_call: NA; j_call: TRBJ2-2; clone_size: few; v_call: TRBV2; cdr3_nt: TGTGCCAGCAGTAACGGTGGCGGCACCGGGGAGCTGTTTTTT; cdr3_aa: CASSNGGGTGELFF
d_call: NA; j_call: TRBJ1-1; clone_size: NA; v_call: TRBV7-8; cdr3_nt: TGTGCCAGCAGCTTAGCGCCCCCACAGGCTCAAATTGAAGCTTTCTTT; cdr3_aa: CASSLAPPQAQIEAFF
d_call: NA; j_call: TRBJ1-2; clone_size: NA; v_call: TRBV2; cdr3_nt: TGTGCCAGCAGTGAAGCGGCGGCAGTCTACTCAGGCTACACCTTC; cdr3_aa: CASSEAAAVYSGYTF
d_call: NA; j_call: TRBJ2-5; clone_size: NA; v_call: TRBV3-1; cdr3_nt: TGTGCCAGCAGCCAAGCCGTCCGGGAGACCCAGTACTTC; cdr3_aa: CASSQAVRETQYF
d_call: NA; j_call: TRBJ2-3; clone_size: NA; v_call: TRBV7-2; cdr3_nt: TGTGCCAGCAGCTTACGAGCTGGAGATTTACATACGCAGTATTTT; cdr3_aa: CASSLRAGDLHTQYF
d_call: NA; j_call: TRBJ1-1; clone_size: many; v_call: TRBV7-2; cdr3_nt: TGTGCCAGCAGCCGAAATAGCTACACTGAAGCTTTCTTT; cdr3_aa: CASSRNSYTEAFF
d_call: NA; j_call: TRBJ1-2; clone_size: NA; v_call: TRBV20-1; cdr3_nt: TGCAGCGAGCCCGGCCCCACGGGGGGCTACACCTTC; cdr3_aa: CSEPGPTGGYTF
d_call: TRBD1; j_call: TRBJ2-3; clone_size: few; v_call: TRBV20-1; cdr3_nt: TGCAGTGCCGCGACAGGGTCTACCACAGATACGCAGTATTTT; cdr3_aa: CSAATGSTTDTQYF
d_call: TRBD2; j_call: TRBJ2-5; clone_size: NA; v_call: TRBV6-6; cdr3_nt: TGTGCCAGCAGGAATAGCGGGGGTGAGACCCAGTACTTC; cdr3_aa: CASRNSGGETQYF
d_call: NA; j_call: TRBJ1-2; clone_size: NA; v_call: TRBV7-8; cdr3_nt: TGTGCCAGCAGCTTTAACGACTTCTATGGCTACACCTTC; cdr3_aa: CASSFNDFYGYTF
d_call: NA; j_call: TRBJ2-5; clone_size: NA; v_call: TRBV7-9; cdr3_nt: TGTGCCAGCAGTCGGGGTGAAGGGTTGGCCCGAGAGACCCAGTACTTC; cdr3_aa: CASSRGEGLARETQYF
d_call: TRBD2; j_call: TRBJ2-1; clone_size: few; v_call: TRBV12-3/TRBV12-4; cdr3_nt: TGTGCCAGCACCGGGACTAGCGGGGGGGCAGAGTTCTTC; cdr3_aa: CASTGTSGGAEFF